This T cell receptor beta chain was recorded in a study of cytomegalovirus exposure and HLA in healthy donors. The PCR was carried out with 60 Vbeta primers and 13 Jbeta primers. How the authors handled the data: In a later analysis, of tens of millions of unique beta chains, around 9.9 million appeared in at least two donors. This table comes from immunoSEQ multiplex PCR, and its TCRdb copy is limited to in-frame clones, with some not included. V and J calls and clone size are given by that table; D and trimming were obtained from the DNA. The sample has about 98,000 clones; 60% to 75% are singletons. CDR3 length equals 13 residues. Trimming took off 7 bases at V and 2 bases at J, with 11 bases between the two ends. From germline, CDR1 is LNHNV and CDR2 YYDKDF (reference sequence).

The sequenced sample was PBMCs. This chain joins TRBV15 and TRBJ1-1; D may be TRBD1 (5 bases). The sequence was collected from a female donor in good health and CMV-seronegative. CDR3 loop: CATTPQGNTEAFF. CDR3 nucleotide sequence: TGTGCCACCACCCCTCAGGGAAACACTGAAGCTTTCTTT.